The clone carrying this TCR beta chain was counted only a few times. The antigen is not known. The sample is drawn from a study of CD8+CD57+ T cells in acquired aplastic anemia. For the study at large: An average of approximately 3.2 ug of DNA was obtained from sorted CD4+ and CD8+ cells. There were 10 million to 14 million reads, on average, for CD4+ cells from healthy donors.

The use of genomic DNA as template underpinned the TCR beta VDJ and CDR3 profiling. TCRdb redid the calling of the reads with MiXCR, one entry per CDR3 protein. Altogether fewer than 150,000 distinct CDR3 sequences are present, over 45% being singletons, with the ten largest covering about 2.5%. CDR1 is LNHNV and CDR2 is YYDKDF in the germline V gene (reference sequence). The CDR3 contains 14 residues. V was pared by 1 base and J by 2 bases, with 8 bases between. Study results and caveats: Patients and controls were not found to differ significantly in CD8+ Simpson's diversity. Patients and controls were found to share roughly 31 CD8+ CDR3 sequences.

This clonotype originated in a human donor in good health, serving as a control. The chain joins TRBV15 to TRBJ1-2, with D unclear. The specimen sequenced was sorted CD4+, CD8+, or CD8+CD57+ T cells (not recorded which) from PBMCs. As DNA, the CDR3 is TGTGCCACCAGCAGAGTTGACGGGAACTATGGCTACACCTTC. Translating it yields CATSRVDGNYGYTF. The full variable domain, completed using reference TRBV15 and TRBJ1-2, is DAMVIQNPRYQVTQFGKPVTLSCSQTLNHNVMYWYQQKSSQAPKLLFHYYDKDFNNEADTPDNFQSRRPNTSFCFLDIRSPGLGDTAMYLCATSRVDGNYGYTFGSGTRLTVV.